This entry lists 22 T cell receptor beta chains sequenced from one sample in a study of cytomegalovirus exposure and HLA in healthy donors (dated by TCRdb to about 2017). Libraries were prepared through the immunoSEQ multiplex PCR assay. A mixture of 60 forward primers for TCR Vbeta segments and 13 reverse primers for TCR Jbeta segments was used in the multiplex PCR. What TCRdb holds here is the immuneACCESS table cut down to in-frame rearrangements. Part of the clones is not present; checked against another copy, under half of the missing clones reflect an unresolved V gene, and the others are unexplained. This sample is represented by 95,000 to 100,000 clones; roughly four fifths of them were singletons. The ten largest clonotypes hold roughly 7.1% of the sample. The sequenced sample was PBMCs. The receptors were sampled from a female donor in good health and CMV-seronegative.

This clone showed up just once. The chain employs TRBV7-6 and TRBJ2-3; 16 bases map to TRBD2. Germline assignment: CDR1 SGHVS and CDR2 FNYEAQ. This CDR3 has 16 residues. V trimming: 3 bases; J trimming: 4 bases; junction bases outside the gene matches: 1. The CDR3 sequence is CASSLGLAGGPDTQYF. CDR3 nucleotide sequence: TGTGCCAGCAGCTTGGGACTAGCGGGAGGGCCAGATACGCAGTATTTT.

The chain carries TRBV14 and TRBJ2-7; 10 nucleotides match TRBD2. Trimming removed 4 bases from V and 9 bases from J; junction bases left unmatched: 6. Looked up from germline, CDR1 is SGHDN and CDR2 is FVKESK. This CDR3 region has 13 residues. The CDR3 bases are TGTGCCAGCAGCCCAGGAGCGGGGGGGCCGCAGTACTTC. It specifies CASSPGAGGPQYF. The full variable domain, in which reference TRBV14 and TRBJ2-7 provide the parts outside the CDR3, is EAGVTQFPSHSVIEKGQTVTLRCDPISGHDNLYWYRRVMGKEIKFLLHFVKESKQDESGMPNNRFLAERTGGTYSTLKVQPAELEDSGVYFCASSPGAGGPQYFGPGTRLTVT.

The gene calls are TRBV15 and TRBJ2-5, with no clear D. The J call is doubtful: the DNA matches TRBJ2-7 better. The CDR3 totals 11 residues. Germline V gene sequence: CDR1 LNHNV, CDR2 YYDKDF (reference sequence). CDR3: CATSSNYEQYF. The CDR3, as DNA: TGTGCCACCAGCAGTAATTACGAGCAGTACTTC.

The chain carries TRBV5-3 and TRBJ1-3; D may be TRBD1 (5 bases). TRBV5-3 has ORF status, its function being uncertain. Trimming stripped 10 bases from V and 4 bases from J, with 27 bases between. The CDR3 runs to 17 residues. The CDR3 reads CAECGRRGVHRGNTIYF. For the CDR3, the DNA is TGTGCCGAATGTGGGAGGCGGGGGGTCCACAGGGGAAACACCATATATTTT.

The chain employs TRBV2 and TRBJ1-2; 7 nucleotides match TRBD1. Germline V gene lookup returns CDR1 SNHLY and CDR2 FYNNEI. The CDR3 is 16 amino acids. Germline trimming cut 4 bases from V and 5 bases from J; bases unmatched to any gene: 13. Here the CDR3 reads CASSASPRTGLYGYTF. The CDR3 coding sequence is TGTGCCAGCAGTGCGTCCCCGAGGACAGGTTTATATGGCTACACCTTC.

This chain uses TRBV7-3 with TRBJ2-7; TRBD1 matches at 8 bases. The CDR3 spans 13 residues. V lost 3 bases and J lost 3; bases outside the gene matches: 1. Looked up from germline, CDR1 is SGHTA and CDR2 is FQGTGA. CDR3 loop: CASSLDRVYEQYF. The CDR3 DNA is TGTGCCAGCAGCTTGGACAGGGTCTACGAGCAGTACTTC.

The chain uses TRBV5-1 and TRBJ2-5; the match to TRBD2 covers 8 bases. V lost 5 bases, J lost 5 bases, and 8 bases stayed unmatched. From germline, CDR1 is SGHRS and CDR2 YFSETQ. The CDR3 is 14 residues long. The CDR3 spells CASSSGLGGETQYF. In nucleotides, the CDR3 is TGCGCCAGCAGTTCGGGACTAGGTGGCGAGACCCAGTACTTC.

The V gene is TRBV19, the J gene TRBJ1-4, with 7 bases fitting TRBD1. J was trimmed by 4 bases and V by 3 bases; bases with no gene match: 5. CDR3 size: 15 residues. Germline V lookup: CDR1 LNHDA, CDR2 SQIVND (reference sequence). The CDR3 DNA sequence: TGTGCCAGTAGTATTGGGACAGTTCGTAATGAAAAACTGTTTTTT. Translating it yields CASSIGTVRNEKLFF.

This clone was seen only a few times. The CDR3: CASSPRGDEQYF. The CDR3 DNA reads as TGCGCCAGCAGCCCGCGGGGCGACGAGCAGTACTTC. J is TRBJ2-7 and V is TRBV5-1; a possible D gene is TRBD2 (6 bases). Deletions cut 4 bases from V and 5 bases from J, with 10 bases between. Germline V gene data show CDR1 as SGHRS and CDR2 as YFSETQ. The CDR3 covers 12 residues.

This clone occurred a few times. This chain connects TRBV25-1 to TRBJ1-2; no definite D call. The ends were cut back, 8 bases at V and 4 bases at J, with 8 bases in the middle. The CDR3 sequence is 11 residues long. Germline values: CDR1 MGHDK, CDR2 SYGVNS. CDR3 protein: CASSQSYGYTF. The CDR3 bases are TGTGCCAGCTCTCAGTCCTATGGCTACACCTTC.

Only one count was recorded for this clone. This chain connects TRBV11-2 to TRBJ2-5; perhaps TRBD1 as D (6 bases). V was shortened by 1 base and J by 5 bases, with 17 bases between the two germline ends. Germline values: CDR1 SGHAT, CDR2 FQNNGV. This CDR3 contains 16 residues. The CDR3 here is CASSLVVGHLTETQYF. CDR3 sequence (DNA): TGTGCCAGCAGCTTAGTGGTGGGACACCTCACGGAGACCCAGTACTTC.

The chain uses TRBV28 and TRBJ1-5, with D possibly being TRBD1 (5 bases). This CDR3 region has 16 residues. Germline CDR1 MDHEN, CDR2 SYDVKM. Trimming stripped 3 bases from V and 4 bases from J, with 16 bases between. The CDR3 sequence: CASSFRRAEINQPQHF. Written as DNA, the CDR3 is TGTGCCAGCAGTTTTCGCAGGGCCGAGATTAATCAGCCCCAGCATTTT.

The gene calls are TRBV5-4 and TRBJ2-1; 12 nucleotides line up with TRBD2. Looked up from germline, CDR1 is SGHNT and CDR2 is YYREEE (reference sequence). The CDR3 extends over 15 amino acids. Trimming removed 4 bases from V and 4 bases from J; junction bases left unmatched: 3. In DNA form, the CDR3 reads TGTGCCAGCAGCGCGACTAGCGGGGGATACAATGAGCAGTTCTTC. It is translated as CASSATSGGYNEQFF.

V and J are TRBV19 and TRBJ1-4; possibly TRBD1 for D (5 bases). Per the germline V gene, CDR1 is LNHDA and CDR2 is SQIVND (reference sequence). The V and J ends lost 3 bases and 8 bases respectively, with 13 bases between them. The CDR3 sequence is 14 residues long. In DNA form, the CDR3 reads TGTGCCAGTAGTATGCCAGGGACTCGGGAAAAACTGTTTTTT. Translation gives CASSMPGTREKLFF.

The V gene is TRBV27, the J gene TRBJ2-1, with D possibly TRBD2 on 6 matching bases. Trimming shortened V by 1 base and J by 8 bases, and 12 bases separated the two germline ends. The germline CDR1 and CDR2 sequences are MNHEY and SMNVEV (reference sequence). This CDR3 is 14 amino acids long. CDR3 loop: CASSLFLGEDEQFF. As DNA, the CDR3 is TGTGCCAGCAGTTTATTTCTGGGGGAGGATGAGCAGTTCTTC.

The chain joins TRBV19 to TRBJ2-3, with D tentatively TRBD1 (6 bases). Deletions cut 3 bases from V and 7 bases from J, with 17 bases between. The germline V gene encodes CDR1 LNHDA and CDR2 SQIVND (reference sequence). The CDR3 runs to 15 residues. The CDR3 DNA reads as TGTGCCAGTAGTATGTCTGGGGGCCAACCTTATACGCAGTATTTT. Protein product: CASSMSGGQPYTQYF.

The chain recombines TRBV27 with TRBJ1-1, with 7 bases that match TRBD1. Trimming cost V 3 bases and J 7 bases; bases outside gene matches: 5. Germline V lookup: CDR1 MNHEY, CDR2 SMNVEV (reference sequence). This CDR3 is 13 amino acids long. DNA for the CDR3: TGTGCCAGCAGTTTGTACAGGGGATATGAAGCTTTCTTT. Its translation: CASSLYRGYEAFF.

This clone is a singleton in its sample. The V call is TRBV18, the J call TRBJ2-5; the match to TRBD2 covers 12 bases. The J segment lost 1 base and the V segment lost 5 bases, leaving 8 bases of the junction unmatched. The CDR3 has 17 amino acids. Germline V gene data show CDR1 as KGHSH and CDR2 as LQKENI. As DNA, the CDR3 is TGTGCCAGCTCAAGACTAGCGGGAGCGGCAGTCCAAGAGACCCAGTACTTC. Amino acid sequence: CASSRLAGAAVQETQYF.

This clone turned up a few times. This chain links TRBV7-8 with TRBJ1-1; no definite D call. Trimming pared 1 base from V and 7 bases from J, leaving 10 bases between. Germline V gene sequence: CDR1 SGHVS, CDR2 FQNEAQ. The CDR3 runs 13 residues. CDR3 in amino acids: CASSLGWRSEAFF. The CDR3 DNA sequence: TGTGCCAGCAGCTTAGGGTGGAGGAGTGAAGCTTTCTTT.

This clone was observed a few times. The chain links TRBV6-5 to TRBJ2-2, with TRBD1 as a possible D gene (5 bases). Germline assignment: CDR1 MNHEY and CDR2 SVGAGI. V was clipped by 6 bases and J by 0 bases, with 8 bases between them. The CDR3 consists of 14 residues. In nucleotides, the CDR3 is TGTGCCAGCAGCTGGACATCGAACACCGGGGAGCTGTTTTTT. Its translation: CASSWTSNTGELFF.

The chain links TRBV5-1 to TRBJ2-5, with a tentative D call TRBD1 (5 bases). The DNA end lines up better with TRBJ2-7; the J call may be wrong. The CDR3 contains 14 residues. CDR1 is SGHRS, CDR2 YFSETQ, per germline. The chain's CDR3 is CASTAYGSGYEQYF. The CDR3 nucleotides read TGCGCCAGCACAGCTTATGGATCAGGGTACGAGCAGTACTTC.

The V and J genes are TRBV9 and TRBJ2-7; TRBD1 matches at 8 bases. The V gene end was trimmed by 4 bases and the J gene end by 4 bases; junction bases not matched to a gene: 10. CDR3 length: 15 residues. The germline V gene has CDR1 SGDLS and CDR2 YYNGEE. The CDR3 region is CASSSGQGFGYEQYF. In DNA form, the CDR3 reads TGTGCCAGCAGCTCCGGACAGGGTTTTGGGTACGAGCAGTACTTC.